This T cell receptor beta chain appears in the sequencing data of a study of sequential checkpoint blockade in melanoma (dated by TCRdb to the late 2010s). Regarding the complete study: Patients were randomized 1:1 to first-line nivolumab followed by ipilimumab (arm A) or ipilimumab followed by nivolumab (arm B). Maintenance nivolumab came after both trial sequences. Study-wide findings and limitations: The model for predicting response that combines TCR metrics with mutation burden needs to be validated in larger, independent patient cohorts.

The intended sense of this specimen's treatment or condition label: randomized to nivolumab then ipilimumab (arm A) or the reverse (arm B). No trial patient had received prior DNA-damaging chemotherapy. Live CD3+CD8+ cells negative for CD19 and CD56 were sorted from thawed PBMCs on a FACS Aria II flow cytometer. CheckMate 064, a randomized, open-label phase II trial of sequential checkpoint blockade, was the source of the samples, all of which came from patients with melanoma. Leukapheresis was used to collect peripheral blood mononuclear cells, which were then purified with Ficoll-Paque and frozen in human serum with roughly 9.8% DMSO. Immediately after sorting, the purity of the sorted blood CD3+CD8+ cells was confirmed to be >98%, and DNA was then extracted. In its sample, this clone was seen once. The antigen it recognizes is unknown. No base qualities exist here, and no much larger clone lies one base off it.

TCRbeta CDR3 regions were immunosequenced from genomic DNA with the immunoSEQ Assay. Before high-throughput sequencing, genomic DNA was amplified using bias-controlled multiplex PCR. From the authors' description of their analysis: To quantify the absolute abundance of each unique TCRbeta CDR3 region, the sequences were collapsed and filtered. Clonality, defined as 1 minus Pielou's evenness, was calculated using productive rearrangements only. A previously published method was used to identify clones with significantly greater frequencies in on-treatment samples than in baseline samples. Imported from immuneACCESS, the table was reduced by TCRdb to in-frame sequences with V and J called. These copies leave out some clones; in studies compared against another copy, an unresolved V gene accounts for under half, and the cause of the remainder is not known. Clonal size and the V and J genes are those of that table, whereas D and trimming came from the DNA. The sample yields 34,000 or so clones; roughly 84% were counted once. Roughly 18% of the sample is in the top ten clones.

The CDR3 covers 14 residues, taking in both the cysteine and the phenylalanine. Only the CDR3 DNA is retained, 42 bases long and in frame from the first base. V ends up 3 bases short and J 10 bases short, with an unmatched junction base count of 8. As encoded in the germline V gene, CDR1 is SGHVS while CDR2 is FNYEAQ. The chain couples TRBV7-6 to TRBJ2-1; the junction holds 8 bases that match TRBD1. This specimen consisted of CD8+ T cells sorted from blood (inferred from file names), obtained from a patient given nivolumab and ipilimumab in sequence. The receptor comes from a human donor with melanoma. Here is the DNA: TGTGCCAGCAGCTTGGGACAGGTCAGTGGGGAGCAGTTCTTC. The translation is CASSLGQVSGEQFF. With all but the CDR3 taken from the reference TRBV7-6 and TRBJ2-1 genes, the full variable domain is: GAGVSQSPRYKVTKRGQDVALRCDPISGHVSLYWYRQALGQGPEFLTYFNYEAQQDKSGLPNDRFSAERPEGSISTLTIQRTEQRDSAMYRCASSLGQVSGEQFFGPGTRLTVL.